In this sample, the clone carrying this T cell receptor beta chain turned up many times. The antigen is undetermined. The data derive from a study of blood T cells in healthy people across ages. A second PCR of roughly 6 to 12 cycles used a sample-barcoded 5' primer and a J-beta primer mix. A tag from a template-switch adaptor with 12 random nucleotides marked each cDNA molecule. TCRdb recomputed calls from the 5' RACE reads with MiXCR, one row per CDR3 protein. Of approximately 350,000 distinct CDR3 sequences in the sample, roughly half were seen once. The CDR3 has 18 residues. Germline trimming cut 6 bases from V and 3 bases from J; bases unmatched to any gene: 12. CDR1 and CDR2 from the germline V gene are MNHEY and SVGEGT. General study results and limits: Unknown donor CMV status possibly confounded expanded clonotype changes.

The donors, aged 6 to 90, were healthy Caucasians from Russia. This chain connects TRBV6-2 or TRBV6-3 to TRBJ2-7; 15 bases are a match to TRBD2. The TCR was taken from a man aged 55 to 70 in good health. Sequences were obtained from blood. The CDR3 here is CASSPRTSGRAGSYEQYF. The CDR3 coding sequence is TGTGCCAGCAGCCCTCGGACTAGCGGGAGGGCCGGGAGCTACGAGCAGTACTTC.